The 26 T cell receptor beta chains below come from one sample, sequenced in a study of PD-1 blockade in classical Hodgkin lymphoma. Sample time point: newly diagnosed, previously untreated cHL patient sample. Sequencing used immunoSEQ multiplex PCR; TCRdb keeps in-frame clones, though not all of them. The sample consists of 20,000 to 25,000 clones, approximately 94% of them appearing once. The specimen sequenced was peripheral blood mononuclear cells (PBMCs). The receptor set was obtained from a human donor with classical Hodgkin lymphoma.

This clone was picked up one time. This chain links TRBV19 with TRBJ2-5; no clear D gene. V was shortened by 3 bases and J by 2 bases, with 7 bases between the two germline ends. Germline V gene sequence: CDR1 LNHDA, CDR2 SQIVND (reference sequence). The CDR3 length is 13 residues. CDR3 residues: CASSMGWQETQYF. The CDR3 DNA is TGTGCCAGTAGTATGGGGTGGCAAGAGACCCAGTACTTC.

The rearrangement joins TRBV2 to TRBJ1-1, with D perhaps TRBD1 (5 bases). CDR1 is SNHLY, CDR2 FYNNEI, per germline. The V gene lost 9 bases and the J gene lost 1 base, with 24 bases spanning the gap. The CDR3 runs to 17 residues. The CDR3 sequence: CARDETGVRVKNTEAFF. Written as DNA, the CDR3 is TGTGCCAGGGACGAAACGGGGGTCCGGGTAAAGAACACTGAAGCTTTCTTT.

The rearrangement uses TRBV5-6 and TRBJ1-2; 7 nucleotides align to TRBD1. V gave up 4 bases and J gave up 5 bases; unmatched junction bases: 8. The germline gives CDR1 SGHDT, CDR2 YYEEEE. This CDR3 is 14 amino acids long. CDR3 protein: CASSVPGGGYGYTF. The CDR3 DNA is TGTGCCAGCAGCGTGCCAGGGGGAGGGTATGGCTACACCTTC.

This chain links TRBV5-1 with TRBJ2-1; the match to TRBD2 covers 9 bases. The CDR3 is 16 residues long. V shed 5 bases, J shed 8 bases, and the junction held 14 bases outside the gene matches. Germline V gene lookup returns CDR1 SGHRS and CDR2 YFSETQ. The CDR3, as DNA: TGCGCCAGCAGGGACACTAGCGGGCGCTTACCCCATGAGCAGTTCTTC. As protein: CASRDTSGRLPHEQFF.

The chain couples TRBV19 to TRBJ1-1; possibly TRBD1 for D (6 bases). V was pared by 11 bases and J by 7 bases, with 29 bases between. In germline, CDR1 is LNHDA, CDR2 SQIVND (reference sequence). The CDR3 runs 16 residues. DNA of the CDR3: TGTGCCTCGGGACATCGGGCGGGGACGCCGAACGGTGAAGCTTTCTTT. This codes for CASGHRAGTPNGEAFF.

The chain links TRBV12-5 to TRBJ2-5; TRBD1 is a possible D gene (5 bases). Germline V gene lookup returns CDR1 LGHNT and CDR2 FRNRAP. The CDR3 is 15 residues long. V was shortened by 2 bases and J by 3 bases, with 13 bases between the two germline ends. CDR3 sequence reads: CASGLPGRVEETQYF. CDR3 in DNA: TGTGCTAGTGGTTTGCCGGGCAGGGTAGAAGAGACCCAGTACTTC. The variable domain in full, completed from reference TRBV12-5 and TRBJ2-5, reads DARVTQTPRHKVTEMGQEVTMRCQPILGHNTVFWYRQTMMQGLELLAYFRNRAPLDDSGMPKDRFSAEMPDATLATLKIQPSEPRDSAVYFCASGLPGRVEETQYFGPGTRLLVL.

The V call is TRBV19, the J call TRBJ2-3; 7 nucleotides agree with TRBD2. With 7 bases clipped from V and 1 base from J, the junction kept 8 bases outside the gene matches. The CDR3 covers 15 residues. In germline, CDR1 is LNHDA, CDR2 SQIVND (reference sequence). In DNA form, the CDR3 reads TGTGCCAGTAATAGCGGGTCTGTAGGCACAGATACGCAGTATTTT. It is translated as CASNSGSVGTDTQYF.

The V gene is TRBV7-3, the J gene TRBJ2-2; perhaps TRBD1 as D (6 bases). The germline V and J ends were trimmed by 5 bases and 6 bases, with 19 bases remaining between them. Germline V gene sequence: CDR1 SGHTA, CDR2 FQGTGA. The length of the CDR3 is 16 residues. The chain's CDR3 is CASSPGTPILSGELFF. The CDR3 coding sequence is TGTGCCAGCAGCCCCGGGACACCTATATTGTCCGGGGAGCTGTTTTTT.

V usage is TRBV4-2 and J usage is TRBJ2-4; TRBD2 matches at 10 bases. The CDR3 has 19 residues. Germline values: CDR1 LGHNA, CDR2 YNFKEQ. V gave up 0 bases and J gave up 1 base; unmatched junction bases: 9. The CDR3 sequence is CASSQERSGGGSAKNIQYF. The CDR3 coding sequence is TGTGCCAGCAGCCAAGAAAGGAGCGGGGGGGGTAGTGCCAAAAACATTCAGTACTTC.

The CDR3 protein is CASSLPTYEQYF. In nucleotides, the CDR3 is TGTGCCAGCAGTTTACCTACCTACGAGCAGTACTTC. The rearrangement joins TRBV28 to TRBJ2-7; D gene unclear. CDR1 and CDR2 (germline): MDHEN, SYDVKM. The V end lost 2 bases, the J end lost 2 bases, and 4 bases lay between the germline ends. This CDR3 region has 12 residues.

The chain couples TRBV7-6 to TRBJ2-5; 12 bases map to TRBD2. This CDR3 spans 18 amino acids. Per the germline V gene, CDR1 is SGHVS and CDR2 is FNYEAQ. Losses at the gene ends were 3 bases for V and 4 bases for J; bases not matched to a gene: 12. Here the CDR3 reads CASSFGSSGGAVGETQYF. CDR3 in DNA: TGTGCCAGCAGCTTTGGTTCTAGCGGGGGGGCAGTTGGAGAGACCCAGTACTTC.

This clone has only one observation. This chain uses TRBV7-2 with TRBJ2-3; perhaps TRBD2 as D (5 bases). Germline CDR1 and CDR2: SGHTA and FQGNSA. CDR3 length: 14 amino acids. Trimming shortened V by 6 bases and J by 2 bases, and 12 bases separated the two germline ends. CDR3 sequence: CASRRTSNTDTQYF. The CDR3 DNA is TGTGCCAGCAGACGAACTAGTAACACAGATACGCAGTATTTT.

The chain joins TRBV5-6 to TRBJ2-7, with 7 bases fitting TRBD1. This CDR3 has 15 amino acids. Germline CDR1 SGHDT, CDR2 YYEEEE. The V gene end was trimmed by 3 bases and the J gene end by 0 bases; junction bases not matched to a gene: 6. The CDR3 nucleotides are TGTGCCAGCAGCTGGGTCCAGGGGGACTCCTACGAGCAGTACTTC. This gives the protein CASSWVQGDSYEQYF.

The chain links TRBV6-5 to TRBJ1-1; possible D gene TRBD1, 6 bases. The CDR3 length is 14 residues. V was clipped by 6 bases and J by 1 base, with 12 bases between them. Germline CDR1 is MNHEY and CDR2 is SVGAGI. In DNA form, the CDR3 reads TGTGCCAGCAGGGCAGACAGGTGGAACACTGAAGCTTTCTTT. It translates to CASRADRWNTEAFF.

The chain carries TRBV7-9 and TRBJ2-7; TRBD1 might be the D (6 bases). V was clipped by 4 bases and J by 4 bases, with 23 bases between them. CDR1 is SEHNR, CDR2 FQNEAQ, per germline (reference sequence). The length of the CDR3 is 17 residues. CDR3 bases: TGTGCCAGCAGCTCCCCCCGGCAGGGGCCCTTGGAATACGAGCAGTACTTC. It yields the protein CASSSPRQGPLEYEQYF.

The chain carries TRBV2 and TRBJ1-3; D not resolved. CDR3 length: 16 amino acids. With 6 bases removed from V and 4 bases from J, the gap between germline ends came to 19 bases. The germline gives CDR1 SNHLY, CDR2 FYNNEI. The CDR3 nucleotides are TGTGCCAGCAGCCTGAGTGACATCGCAGCGGGAAACACCATATATTTT. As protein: CASSLSDIAAGNTIYF.

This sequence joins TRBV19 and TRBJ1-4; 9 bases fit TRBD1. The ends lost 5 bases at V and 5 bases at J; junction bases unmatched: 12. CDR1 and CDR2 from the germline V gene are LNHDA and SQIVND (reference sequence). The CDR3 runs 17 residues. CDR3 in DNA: TGTGCCAGTAGTTTCTATCGAGAGGGACAGGGAAATGAAAAACTGTTTTTT. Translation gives CASSFYREGQGNEKLFF. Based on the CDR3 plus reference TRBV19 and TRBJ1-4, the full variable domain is DGGITQSPKYLFRKEGQNVTLSCEQNLNHDAMYWYRQDPGQGLRLIYYSQIVNDFQKGDIAEGYSVSREKKESFPLTVTSAQKNPTAFYLCASSFYREGQGNEKLFFGSGTQLSVL.

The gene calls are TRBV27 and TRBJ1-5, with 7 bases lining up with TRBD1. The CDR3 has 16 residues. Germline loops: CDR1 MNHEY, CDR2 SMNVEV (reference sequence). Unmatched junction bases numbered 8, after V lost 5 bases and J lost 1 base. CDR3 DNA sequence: TGTGCCAGCAGTCCTTCAGGGGGATGGAGCAATCAGCCCCAGCATTTT. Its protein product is CASSPSGGWSNQPQHF.

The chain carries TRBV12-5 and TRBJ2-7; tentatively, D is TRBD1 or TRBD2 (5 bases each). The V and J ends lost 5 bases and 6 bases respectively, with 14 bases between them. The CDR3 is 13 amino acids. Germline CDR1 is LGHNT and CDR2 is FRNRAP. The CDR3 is CASGRDRLREQYF. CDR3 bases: TGTGCTAGTGGTCGGGACCGCCTCCGCGAGCAGTACTTC. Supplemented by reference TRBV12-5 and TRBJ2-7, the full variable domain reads DARVTQTPRHKVTEMGQEVTMRCQPILGHNTVFWYRQTMMQGLELLAYFRNRAPLDDSGMPKDRFSAEMPDATLATLKIQPSEPRDSAVYFCASGRDRLREQYFGPGTRLTVT.

This chain's CDR3 is CASSATGTGTEQYF. DNA of the CDR3: TGTGCCAGCAGTGCCACCGGGACAGGGACCGAGCAGTACTTC. The chain joins TRBV25-1 to TRBJ2-7; 9 nucleotides line up with TRBD1. The germline CDR1 and CDR2 sequences are MGHDK and SYGVNS. After removal of 4 bases from V and 6 bases from J, the junction contained 7 bases not matched to a gene. The CDR3 loop spans 14 amino acids.

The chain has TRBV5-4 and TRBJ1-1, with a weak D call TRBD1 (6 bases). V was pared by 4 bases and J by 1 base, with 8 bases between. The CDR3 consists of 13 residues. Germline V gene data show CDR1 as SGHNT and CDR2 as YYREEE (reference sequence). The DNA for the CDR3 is TGTGCCAGCAGCACGACAGGGAACACTGAAGCTTTCTTT. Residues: CASSTTGNTEAFF.

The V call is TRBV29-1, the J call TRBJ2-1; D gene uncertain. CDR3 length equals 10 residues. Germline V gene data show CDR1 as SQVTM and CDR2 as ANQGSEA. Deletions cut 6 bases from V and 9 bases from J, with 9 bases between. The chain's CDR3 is CSVVVGEQFF. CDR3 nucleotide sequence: TGCAGCGTCGTCGTGGGTGAGCAGTTCTTC.

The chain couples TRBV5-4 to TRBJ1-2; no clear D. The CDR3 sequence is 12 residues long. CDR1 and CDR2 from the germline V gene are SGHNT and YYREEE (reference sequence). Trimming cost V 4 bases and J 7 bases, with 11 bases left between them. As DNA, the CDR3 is TGTGCCAGCAGCCTTTCAGAGGGTGGCTACACCTTC. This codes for CASSLSEGGYTF.

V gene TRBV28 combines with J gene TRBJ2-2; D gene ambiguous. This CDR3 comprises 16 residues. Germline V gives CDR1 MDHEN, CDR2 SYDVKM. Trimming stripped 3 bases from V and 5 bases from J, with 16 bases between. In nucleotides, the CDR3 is TGTGCCAGCAGTTTGGTAGTGGCAGTTTCAACCGGGGAGCTGTTTTTT. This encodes CASSLVVAVSTGELFF.

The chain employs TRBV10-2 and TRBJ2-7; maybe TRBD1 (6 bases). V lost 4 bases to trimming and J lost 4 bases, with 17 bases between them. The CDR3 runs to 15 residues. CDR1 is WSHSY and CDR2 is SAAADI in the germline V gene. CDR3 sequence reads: CASSAIPTGMYEQYF. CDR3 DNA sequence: TGCGCCAGCAGTGCGATCCCTACAGGGATGTACGAGCAGTACTTC.

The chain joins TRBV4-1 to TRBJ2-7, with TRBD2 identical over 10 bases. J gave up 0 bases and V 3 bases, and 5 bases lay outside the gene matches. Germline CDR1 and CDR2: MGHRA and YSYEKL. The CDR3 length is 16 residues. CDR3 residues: CASSHVLAGDSYEQYF. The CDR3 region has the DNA TGCGCCAGCAGCCACGTCCTAGCGGGGGACTCCTACGAGCAGTACTTC.